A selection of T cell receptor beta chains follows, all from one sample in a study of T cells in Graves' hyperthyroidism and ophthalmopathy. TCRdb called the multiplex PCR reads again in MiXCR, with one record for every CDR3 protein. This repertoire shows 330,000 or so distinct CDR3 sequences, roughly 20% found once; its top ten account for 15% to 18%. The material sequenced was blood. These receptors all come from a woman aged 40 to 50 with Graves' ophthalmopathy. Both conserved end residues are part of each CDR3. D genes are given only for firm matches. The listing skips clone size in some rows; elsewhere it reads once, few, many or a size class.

cdr3_aa: CASSLGPRGGTQYF; cdr3_nt: TGTGCCAGCAGCTTGGGACCCCGAGGCGGGACCCAGTACTTC; v_call: TRBV5-4; d_call: NA; j_call: TRBJ2-5; cdr3_length: 14; clone_size: many
cdr3_aa: CASNQDFSSYEQYF; cdr3_nt: TGTGCCAGCAATCAGGATTTTAGCTCCTACGAGCAGTACTTC; v_call: TRBV7-2; d_call: NA; j_call: TRBJ2-7; cdr3_length: 14; clone_size: few
cdr3_aa: CASSLTGGEYNEQFF; cdr3_nt: TGTGCCAGCAGCTTAACGGGAGGGGAATACAATGAGCAGTTCTTC; v_call: TRBV7-3; d_call: TRBD2; j_call: TRBJ2-1; cdr3_length: 15; clone_size: NA
cdr3_aa: CASSQIGETQYF; cdr3_nt: TGTGCCAGCAGCCAGATCGGGGAGACCCAGTACTTC; v_call: TRBV7-6; d_call: NA; j_call: TRBJ2-5; cdr3_length: 12; clone_size: once
cdr3_aa: CASSIGRGRNIQYF; cdr3_nt: TGTGCCAGCAGCATCGGAAGGGGGAGAAACATTCAGTACTTC; v_call: TRBV9; d_call: NA; j_call: TRBJ2-4; cdr3_length: 14; clone_size: few
cdr3_aa: CASSPFKGTGDNTEAFF; cdr3_nt: TGTGCCAGCAGCCCCTTCAAGGGGACAGGGGATAACACTGAAGCTTTCTTT; v_call: TRBV14; d_call: TRBD1; j_call: TRBJ1-1; cdr3_length: 17; clone_size: NA
cdr3_aa: CASSEGRRGPQHF; cdr3_nt: TGTGCCAGCAGTGAAGGTCGTCGGGGGCCCCAGCATTTT; v_call: TRBV6-1; d_call: NA; j_call: TRBJ1-5; cdr3_length: 13; clone_size: NA
cdr3_aa: CSVLTSGSYEQYF; cdr3_nt: TGCAGCGTCCTCACTAGCGGGAGCTACGAGCAGTACTTC; v_call: TRBV29-1; d_call: TRBD2; j_call: TRBJ2-7; cdr3_length: 13; clone_size: NA
cdr3_aa: CASSLSSVSNQPQHF; cdr3_nt: TGTGCCAGCAGTTTAAGTTCAGTTAGCAATCAGCCCCAGCATTTT; v_call: TRBV28; d_call: NA; j_call: TRBJ1-5; cdr3_length: 15; clone_size: many
cdr3_aa: CASSQVSAVSYEQYF; cdr3_nt: TGCGCCAGCAGCCAAGTATCAGCGGTCTCCTACGAGCAGTACTTC; v_call: TRBV4-1; d_call: NA; j_call: TRBJ2-7; cdr3_length: 15; clone_size: NA
cdr3_aa: CASSLGTEGAFLAQHF; cdr3_nt: TGTGCCAGCAGTTTAGGGACAGAGGGCGCCTTCCTTGCCCAGCATTTT; v_call: TRBV28; d_call: TRBD1; j_call: TRBJ1-5; cdr3_length: 16; clone_size: once
cdr3_aa: CASSARVMTEAFF; cdr3_nt: TGTGCCAGCAGCGCCAGAGTTATGACTGAAGCTTTCTTT; v_call: TRBV7-3; d_call: NA; j_call: TRBJ1-1; cdr3_length: 13; clone_size: many
cdr3_aa: CASSQDIRVNQPQHF; cdr3_nt: TGTGCCAGCAGCCAAGATATCCGGGTTAATCAGCCCCAGCATTTT; v_call: TRBV3-1; d_call: NA; j_call: TRBJ1-5; cdr3_length: 15; clone_size: NA
cdr3_aa: CASSLGASGTDTQYF; cdr3_nt: TGTGCCAGCAGTTTAGGGGCTAGCGGCACAGATACGCAGTATTTT; v_call: TRBV12-3/TRBV12-4; d_call: NA; j_call: TRBJ2-3; cdr3_length: 15; clone_size: many
cdr3_aa: CASSKISQGSLDGANVLTF; cdr3_nt: TGTGCCAGCTCAAAAATATCACAGGGATCCCTGGATGGGGCCAACGTCCTGACTTTC; v_call: TRBV18; d_call: NA; j_call: TRBJ2-6; cdr3_length: 19; clone_size: few
cdr3_aa: CASSFSRAGAYEQYF; cdr3_nt: TGTGCCAGCAGTTTTTCTCGAGCGGGCGCCTACGAGCAGTACTTC; v_call: TRBV27; d_call: NA; j_call: TRBJ2-7; cdr3_length: 15; clone_size: many
cdr3_aa: CASSVDGPSYEQYF; cdr3_nt: TGTGCCAGCAGCGTGGACGGACCGTCCTACGAGCAGTACTTC; v_call: TRBV7-9; d_call: NA; j_call: TRBJ2-7; cdr3_length: 14; clone_size: many
cdr3_aa: CATSDNRVSTGELFF; cdr3_nt: TGTGCCACCAGTGACAACAGGGTTTCCACCGGGGAGCTGTTTTTT; v_call: TRBV24-1; d_call: NA; j_call: TRBJ2-2; cdr3_length: 15; clone_size: many
cdr3_aa: CATSRVVGGSTEAFF; cdr3_nt: TGTGCCACCAGCAGAGTCGTGGGCGGGAGCACTGAAGCTTTCTTT; v_call: TRBV15; d_call: NA; j_call: TRBJ1-1; cdr3_length: 15; clone_size: NA
cdr3_aa: CASSEFGGGSRNIQYF; cdr3_nt: TGTGCCAGCAGTGAATTCGGGGGGGGTAGTAGGAACATTCAGTACTTC; v_call: TRBV2; d_call: TRBD2; j_call: TRBJ2-4; cdr3_length: 16; clone_size: many
cdr3_aa: CASSFGDSHNSPLHF; cdr3_nt: TGCGCCAGCAGCTTTGGGGACAGCCATAATTCACCCCTCCACTTT; v_call: TRBV5-1; d_call: TRBD1; j_call: TRBJ1-6; cdr3_length: 15; clone_size: many
cdr3_aa: CASESLVSDEQYF; cdr3_nt: TGTGCCAGCGAATCCCTAGTCTCGGACGAGCAGTACTTC; v_call: TRBV28; d_call: NA; j_call: TRBJ2-7; cdr3_length: 13; clone_size: many
cdr3_aa: CAIRDTGVPNTEAFF; cdr3_nt: TGTGCCATCAGAGATACAGGGGTGCCGAACACTGAAGCTTTCTTT; v_call: TRBV10-3; d_call: TRBD1; j_call: TRBJ1-1; cdr3_length: 15; clone_size: many
cdr3_aa: CASSSSTGANYGYTF; cdr3_nt: TGTGCCAGCAGCTCATCTACAGGGGCTAACTATGGCTACACCTTC; v_call: TRBV11-2; d_call: TRBD1; j_call: TRBJ1-2; cdr3_length: 15; clone_size: many
cdr3_aa: CASSQVVGEPYEQYF; cdr3_nt: TGCGCCAGCAGCCAAGTGGTCGGGGAACCCTACGAGCAGTACTTC; v_call: TRBV4-3; d_call: NA; j_call: TRBJ2-7; cdr3_length: 15; clone_size: few
cdr3_aa: CASSYGRRINQPQHF; cdr3_nt: TGTGCCAGCAGTTACGGGAGGAGAATCAATCAGCCCCAGCATTTT; v_call: TRBV6-2/TRBV6-3; d_call: NA; j_call: TRBJ1-5; cdr3_length: 15; clone_size: NA
cdr3_aa: CAVLVVGGNTGELFF; cdr3_nt: TGTGCAGTCCTAGTAGTTGGTGGGAACACCGGGGAGCTGTTTTTT; v_call: TRBV7-9; d_call: NA; j_call: TRBJ2-2; cdr3_length: 15; clone_size: many
cdr3_aa: CAISDRGERVETQYF; cdr3_nt: TGTGCCATCAGTGATCGGGGGGAGAGGGTGGAGACCCAGTACTTC; v_call: TRBV10-3; d_call: TRBD2; j_call: TRBJ2-5; cdr3_length: 15; clone_size: many
cdr3_aa: CASDGQDVSDQYF; cdr3_nt: TGTGCCAGCGACGGACAGGACGTCTCAGATCAGTACTTC; v_call: TRBV28; d_call: TRBD1; j_call: TRBJ2-7; cdr3_length: 13; clone_size: many
cdr3_aa: CATSRQGAQETQYF; cdr3_nt: TGTGCCACCAGCAGACAGGGAGCCCAAGAGACCCAGTACTTC; v_call: TRBV15; d_call: NA; j_call: TRBJ2-5; cdr3_length: 14; clone_size: many
cdr3_aa: CASRTYGSGNTIYF; cdr3_nt: TGTGCCAGCAGGACTTATGGCTCTGGAAACACCATATATTTT; v_call: TRBV12-3/TRBV12-4; d_call: NA; j_call: TRBJ1-3; cdr3_length: 14; clone_size: many
cdr3_aa: CAISESTSGANYEQYF; cdr3_nt: TGTGCCATCAGTGAGTCGACTAGCGGTGCGAACTACGAGCAGTACTTC; v_call: TRBV10-3; d_call: TRBD2; j_call: TRBJ2-7; cdr3_length: 16; clone_size: many
cdr3_aa: CASTQGGLSNQPQHF; cdr3_nt: TGTGCCAGTACCCAAGGGGGTCTGAGCAATCAGCCCCAGCATTTT; v_call: TRBV19; d_call: NA; j_call: TRBJ1-5; cdr3_length: 15; clone_size: many
cdr3_aa: CASRTGAKSNTGELFF; cdr3_nt: TGTGCCAGCAGGACCGGGGCGAAATCGAACACCGGGGAGCTGTTTTTT; v_call: TRBV28; d_call: NA; j_call: TRBJ2-2; cdr3_length: 16; clone_size: many
cdr3_aa: CAISAGAAESYEQYF; cdr3_nt: TGTGCCATCAGTGCCGGGGCGGCGGAATCCTACGAGCAGTACTTC; v_call: TRBV10-3; d_call: NA; j_call: TRBJ2-7; cdr3_length: 15; clone_size: NA
cdr3_aa: CATSRGRAVETQYF; cdr3_nt: TGTGCCACCAGCAGAGGACGAGCCGTTGAGACCCAGTACTTC; v_call: TRBV15; d_call: NA; j_call: TRBJ2-5; cdr3_length: 14; clone_size: few
cdr3_aa: CASSGGISNQPQHF; cdr3_nt: TGTGCCAGCAGTGGAGGGATTAGCAATCAGCCCCAGCATTTT; v_call: TRBV6-1; d_call: NA; j_call: TRBJ1-5; cdr3_length: 14; clone_size: many